The sample holds a few counts of the clone carrying this T cell receptor beta chain. The source of the sample is a study of response to subunit inactivated influenza vaccine. TCRdb passed the RT-PCR reads through MiXCR, listing each CDR3 protein once. The data contain approximately 570,000 distinct CDR3 sequences, less than 8% of them singletons. This CDR3 comprises 15 residues. Trimming removed 4 bases from V and 8 bases from J; junction bases left unmatched: 10. CDR1 is MNHEY and CDR2 is SMNVEV in the germline V gene (reference sequence). This sequence originates from a man aged 45 to 70 who received an inactivated influenza vaccine. The V call is TRBV27, the J call TRBJ2-1; TRBD1 matches 8 bases. The sequenced sample was PBMCs from blood, obtained less than 30 months after vaccination. CDR3 protein: CASSWTGHAIYEQFF. The CDR3 DNA follows: TGTGCCAGCAGTTGGACAGGGCATGCAATATATGAGCAGTTCTTC.